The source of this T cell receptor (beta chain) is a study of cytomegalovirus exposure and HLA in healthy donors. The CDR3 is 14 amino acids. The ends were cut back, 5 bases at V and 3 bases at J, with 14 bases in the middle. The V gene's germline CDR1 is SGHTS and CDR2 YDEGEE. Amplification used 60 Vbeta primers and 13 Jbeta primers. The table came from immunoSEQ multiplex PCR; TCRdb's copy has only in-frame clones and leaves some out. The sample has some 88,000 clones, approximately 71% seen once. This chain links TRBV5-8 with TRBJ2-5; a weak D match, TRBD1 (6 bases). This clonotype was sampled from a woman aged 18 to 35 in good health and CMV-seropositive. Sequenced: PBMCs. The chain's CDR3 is CASSRGGVEETQYF. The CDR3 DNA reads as TGTGCCAGCAGTCGAGGGGGAGTGGAAGAGACCCAGTACTTC.